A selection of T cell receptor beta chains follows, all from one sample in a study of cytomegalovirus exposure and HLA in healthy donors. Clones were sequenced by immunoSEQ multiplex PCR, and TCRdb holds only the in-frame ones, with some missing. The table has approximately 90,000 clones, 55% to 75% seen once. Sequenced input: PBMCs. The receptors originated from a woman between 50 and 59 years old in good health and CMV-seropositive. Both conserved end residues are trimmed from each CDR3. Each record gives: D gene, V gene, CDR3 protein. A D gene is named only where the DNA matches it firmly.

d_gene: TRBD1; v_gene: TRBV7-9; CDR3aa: ASSLAWDRTGNTIY
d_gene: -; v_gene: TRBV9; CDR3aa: ASSSDIYTGELF
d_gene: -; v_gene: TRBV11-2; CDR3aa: ASSPNTGPDEQY
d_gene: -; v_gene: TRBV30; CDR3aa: AWSVRERGTDTQY
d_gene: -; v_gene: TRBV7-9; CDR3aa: ASSGGQTQY
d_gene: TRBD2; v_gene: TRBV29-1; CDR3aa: GVDGRGSGRSDEQY
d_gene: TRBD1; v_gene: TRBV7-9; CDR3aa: ASSGTGRLDSPLH
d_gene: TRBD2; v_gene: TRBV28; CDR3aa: ASSYVGGGSETQY
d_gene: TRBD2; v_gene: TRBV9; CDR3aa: ASSVGVAGGYEQY
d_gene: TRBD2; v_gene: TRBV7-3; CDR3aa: ASSPNGGRGSYEQY
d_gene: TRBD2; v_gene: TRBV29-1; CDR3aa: SGLAGGDEQY
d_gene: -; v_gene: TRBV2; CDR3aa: ASSEALVGVGGELF
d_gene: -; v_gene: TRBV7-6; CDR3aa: ASSLADSIYEQY
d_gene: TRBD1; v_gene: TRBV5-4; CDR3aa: ATYRDSEETQY
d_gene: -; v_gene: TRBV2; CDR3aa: ASSEQFGSGTEAF
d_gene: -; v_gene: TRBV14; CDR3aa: ASSRAYEQY
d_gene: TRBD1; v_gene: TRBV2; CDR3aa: ASRYRGETQY
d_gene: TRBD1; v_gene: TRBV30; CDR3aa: AWSSARTNRGAGEKLF
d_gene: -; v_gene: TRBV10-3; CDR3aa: AISVLGVGYT
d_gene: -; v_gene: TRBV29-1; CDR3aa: SGGRGADEKLF
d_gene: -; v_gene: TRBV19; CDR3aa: ASSISTYEQPQH
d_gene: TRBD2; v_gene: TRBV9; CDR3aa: ASSPMGGTDTQY
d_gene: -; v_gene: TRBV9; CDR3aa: ASSVAGNTEAF
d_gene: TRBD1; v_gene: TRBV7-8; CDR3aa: ASSLPGQGHQPQH
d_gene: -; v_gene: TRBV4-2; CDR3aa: ASSQDEGVLDTQY
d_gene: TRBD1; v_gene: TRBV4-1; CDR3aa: ASSQGQGALDEQF
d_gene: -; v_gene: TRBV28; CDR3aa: ASSPTGLPYEQY